This entry lists 20 T cell receptor beta chains sequenced from one sample in a study of shared clonotypes between healthy human individuals. The data were produced by immunoSEQ multiplex PCR, yet TCRdb's version contains in-frame clones alone and is incomplete. The sample lists a few hundred thousand clones, 97% occurring once. Sequenced material: naive CD4+ T cells sorted from blood. Subset denoted: CD45RA+ positively selected. The receptors derive from a woman aged 25 to 39 in good health.

The V gene is TRBV28, the J gene TRBJ1-1; 7 nucleotides match TRBD1. Trimming removed 4 bases from V and 1 base from J; junction bases left unmatched: 15. From germline, CDR1 is MDHEN and CDR2 SYDVKM. The CDR3 contains 18 residues. CDR3 protein: CASSSPRGSKGANTEAFF. Written as DNA, the CDR3 is TGTGCCAGCAGTTCCCCTCGGGGGTCGAAGGGGGCGAACACTGAAGCTTTCTTT. Together with reference TRBV28 and TRBJ1-1, the CDR3 gives the full variable domain: DVKVTQSSRYLVKRTGEKVFLECVQDMDHENMFWYRQDPGLGLRLIYFSYDVKMKEKGDIPEGYSVSREKKERFSLILESASTNQTSMYLCASSSPRGSKGANTEAFFGQGTRLTVV.

The rearrangement links TRBV28 to TRBJ2-7; D gene unclear. V lost 3 bases to trimming and J lost 0 bases, with 9 bases between them. Per the germline V gene, CDR1 is MDHEN and CDR2 is SYDVKM. The length of the CDR3 is 14 residues. CDR3 amino acids: CASSFLRSSYEQYF. In nucleotides, the CDR3 is TGTGCCAGCAGTTTTCTAAGGTCCTCCTACGAGCAGTACTTC.

The chain couples TRBV30 to TRBJ2-5, with 11 bases fitting TRBD2. With 1 base clipped from V and 8 bases from J, the junction kept 9 bases outside the gene matches. The CDR3 sequence is 15 residues long. Germline loops: CDR1 GTSNPN, CDR2 SVGIG (reference sequence). The CDR3 DNA is TGTGCCTGGAGTGCGACTAGCGGGGCCGGTTCTACCCAGTACTTC. Its translation is CAWSATSGAGSTQYF. Based on the CDR3 plus reference TRBV30 and TRBJ2-5, the full variable domain is SQTIHQWPATLVQPVGSPLSLECTVEGTSNPNLYWYRQAAGRGLQLLFYSVGIGQISSEVPQNLSASRPQDRQFILSSKKLLLSDSGFYLCAWSATSGAGSTQYFGPGTRLLVL.

The CDR3 DNA reads TGTGCCAGTGGGTTGAGCTCCTACGAGCAGTACTTC. It translates to CASGLSSYEQYF. The rearrangement joins TRBV7-9 to TRBJ2-7; D uncertain. Germline V CDR1 and CDR2: SEHNR, FQNEAQ (reference sequence). The CDR3 length is 12 residues. V shed 9 bases and J shed 0 bases, with 9 bases lying between them.

This sequence joins TRBV21-1 and TRBJ2-3; TRBD2, the D gene given by the table, was not confirmed from the DNA. TRBV21-1 is termed a pseudogene. This CDR3 is 16 amino acids long. CDR3 nucleotide sequence: TGTGCCAGCTTAACGAGCCTCCGGGGTTTGACAGATACGCAGTATTTT. Translation: CASLTSLRGLTDTQYF.

V and J are TRBV7-2 and TRBJ2-2; no firm D call. The CDR3 runs to 13 residues. The germline gives CDR1 SGHTA, CDR2 FQGNSA. With 1 base removed from V and 7 bases from J, the gap between germline ends came to 7 bases. CDR3 in amino acids: CASSLDHGGELFF. CDR3 coding DNA: TGTGCCAGCAGCTTAGATCACGGCGGGGAGCTGTTTTTT.

The rearrangement joins TRBV5-6 to TRBJ1-2, with 7 positions matching TRBD1. The V gene's germline CDR1 is SGHDT and CDR2 YYEEEE. Trimming cost V 0 bases and J 6 bases; bases outside gene matches: 5. The CDR3 has 14 residues. The CDR3 nucleotides are TGTGCCAGCAGCTTGGCCAACAGGGGTGATGGCTACACCTTC. Its translation: CASSLANRGDGYTF. The full variable domain, in which reference TRBV5-6 and TRBJ1-2 provide the parts outside the CDR3, is DAGVTQSPTHLIKTRGQQVTLRCSPKSGHDTVSWYQQALGQGPQFIFQYYEEEERQRGNFPDRFSGHQFPNYSSELNVNALLLGDSALYLCASSLANRGDGYTFGSGTRLTVV.

The chain employs TRBV7-9 and TRBJ2-7, with 9 positions matching TRBD1. The CDR3 covers 15 residues. Looked up from germline, CDR1 is SEHNR and CDR2 is FQNEAQ (reference sequence). With 4 bases clipped from V and 4 bases from J, the junction kept 8 bases outside the gene matches. This CDR3 reads CASSSHGTGTYEQYF. The CDR3 DNA sequence: TGTGCCAGCAGCTCCCACGGGACAGGGACTTACGAGCAGTACTTC. Looking up the rest from reference TRBV7-9 and TRBJ2-7 gives the full variable domain: DTGVSQNPRHKITKRGQNVTFRCDPISEHNRLYWYRQTLGQGPEFLTYFQNEAQLEKSRLLSDRFSAERPKGSFSTLEIQRTEQGDSAMYLCASSSHGTGTYEQYFGPGTRLTVT.

The CDR3 nucleotides are TGTGCCAGCAGCCCCCACGTGGGGGCGAACACTGAAGCTTTCTTT. Amino acid sequence: CASSPHVGANTEAFF. The V call is TRBV7-8, the J call TRBJ1-1, with a tentative D call TRBD1 (6 bases). Per the germline V gene, CDR1 is SGHVS and CDR2 is FQNEAQ. This CDR3 contains 15 residues. The V end lost 5 bases, the J end lost 1 base, and 14 bases lay between the germline ends.

In this sample, this clone turned up once. The J gene is TRBJ2-2, the V gene TRBV6-4; 8 nucleotides match TRBD2. Trimming cost V 6 bases and J 3 bases; bases outside gene matches: 6. Germline V gene lookup returns CDR1 MRHNA and CDR2 SNTAGT. The CDR3 has 15 residues. CDR3 nucleotide sequence: TGTGCCAGCAGGACGGGGGGGGCCGACACCGGGGAGCTGTTTTTT. This translates into CASRTGGADTGELFF.

This rearrangement joins TRBV2 to TRBJ1-2; TRBD1 is a possible D gene (5 bases). Trimming stripped 8 bases from V and 8 bases from J, with 12 bases between. The CDR3 length is 11 residues. Germline values: CDR1 SNHLY, CDR2 FYNNEI. CDR3 nucleotides: TGTGCCAGCGGTACGGGGCAAGGCTACACCTTC. This sequence encodes CASGTGQGYTF.

Written as DNA, the CDR3 is TGCAGTGCTAGAGGGCCAGAAAAACTGTTTTTT. It codes for CSARGPEKLFF. The chain carries TRBV20-1 and TRBJ1-4; D gene ambiguous. Germline assignment: CDR1 DFQATT and CDR2 SNEGSKA (reference sequence). Between the trimmed V and J ends, which lost 1 base and 8 bases, there was a span of 5 bases. The CDR3 covers 11 residues.

This chain connects TRBV6-5 to TRBJ2-1; D unresolved. This CDR3 is 13 amino acids long. V was trimmed by 2 bases and J by 8 bases, leaving 10 bases between them. Germline V lookup: CDR1 MNHEY, CDR2 SVGAGI. The CDR3: CASSYGQLDEQFF. In nucleotides, the CDR3 is TGTGCCAGCAGTTACGGGCAGCTCGATGAGCAGTTCTTC.

This clone was counted once. The chain has TRBV5-1 and TRBJ2-2; D remains ambiguous. This CDR3 comprises 15 residues. Trimming stripped 0 bases from V and 3 bases from J, with 9 bases between. The germline gives CDR1 SGHRS, CDR2 YFSETQ. CDR3 region: CASSLGARYTGELFF. In DNA form, the CDR3 reads TGCGCCAGCAGCTTGGGGGCTAGATACACCGGGGAGCTGTTTTTT.

The chain links TRBV5-4 to TRBJ1-3; D perhaps matches TRBD1 (6 bases). CDR3 length: 15 residues. V was pared by 2 bases and J by 0 bases, with 9 bases between. CDR1 SGHNT and CDR2 YYREEE come from the germline V gene (reference sequence). CDR3 DNA: TGTGCCAGCAGCTTAGGACAGAACTCTGGAAACACCATATATTTT. It encodes CASSLGQNSGNTIYF.

The chain carries TRBV7-9 and TRBJ1-2; no clear D gene. V lost 5 bases, J lost 4 bases, and 14 bases lay in between. CDR1 and CDR2 (germline): SEHNR, FQNEAQ (reference sequence). This CDR3 comprises 14 residues. For the CDR3, the DNA is TGTGCCAGCAGCGAAGCTCAGACCAGCTATGGCTACACCTTC. It yields the protein CASSEAQTSYGYTF.

The chain carries TRBV28 and TRBJ1-2, with a tentative D call TRBD1 (5 bases). The CDR3 consists of 14 residues. The germline V gene has CDR1 MDHEN and CDR2 SYDVKM. V dropped 3 bases and J dropped 5 bases, with 13 bases sitting between them. The CDR3 sequence is CASSFRPGPYGYTF. The CDR3 bases are TGTGCCAGCAGTTTCCGGCCGGGACCTTATGGCTACACCTTC.

V and J are TRBV4-1 and TRBJ2-7, with 8 bases aligning to TRBD1. This CDR3 has 16 residues. Unmatched junction bases numbered 9, after V lost 1 base and J lost 4 bases. Looked up from germline, CDR1 is MGHRA and CDR2 is YSYEKL. This CDR3 is CASSQGEGQGRYEQYF. Here the CDR3 DNA reads TGCGCCAGCAGCCAAGGGGAAGGACAGGGAAGATACGAGCAGTACTTC.

The rearrangement joins TRBV7-9 to TRBJ1-1; tentatively, D is TRBD1 (5 bases). V was clipped by 5 bases and J by 4 bases, with 17 bases between them. The CDR3 has 15 residues. The germline V gene encodes CDR1 SEHNR and CDR2 FQNEAQ (reference sequence). CDR3 nucleotide sequence: TGTGCCAGCAGCCCAAGGTTAGGTAGGGGCACTGAAGCTTTCTTT. Its translation is CASSPRLGRGTEAFF.

The V and J genes are TRBV2 and TRBJ2-1; a possible D gene is TRBD1 (6 bases). V was clipped by 4 bases and J by 14 bases, with 27 bases between them. Looked up from germline, CDR1 is SNHLY and CDR2 is FYNNEI. The CDR3 spans 16 residues. The CDR3: CASSGLKGDLTVGEFF. CDR3 coding DNA: TGTGCCAGCAGTGGCCTAAAGGGGGATCTCACGGTAGGGGAGTTCTTC. The whole variable domain, filled in from reference TRBV2 and TRBJ2-1, reads EPEVTQTPSHQVTQMGQEVILRCVPISNHLYFYWYRQILGQKVEFLVSFYNNEISEKSEIFDDQFSVERPDGSNFTLKIRSTKLEDSAMYFCASSGLKGDLTVGEFFGPGTRLTVL.